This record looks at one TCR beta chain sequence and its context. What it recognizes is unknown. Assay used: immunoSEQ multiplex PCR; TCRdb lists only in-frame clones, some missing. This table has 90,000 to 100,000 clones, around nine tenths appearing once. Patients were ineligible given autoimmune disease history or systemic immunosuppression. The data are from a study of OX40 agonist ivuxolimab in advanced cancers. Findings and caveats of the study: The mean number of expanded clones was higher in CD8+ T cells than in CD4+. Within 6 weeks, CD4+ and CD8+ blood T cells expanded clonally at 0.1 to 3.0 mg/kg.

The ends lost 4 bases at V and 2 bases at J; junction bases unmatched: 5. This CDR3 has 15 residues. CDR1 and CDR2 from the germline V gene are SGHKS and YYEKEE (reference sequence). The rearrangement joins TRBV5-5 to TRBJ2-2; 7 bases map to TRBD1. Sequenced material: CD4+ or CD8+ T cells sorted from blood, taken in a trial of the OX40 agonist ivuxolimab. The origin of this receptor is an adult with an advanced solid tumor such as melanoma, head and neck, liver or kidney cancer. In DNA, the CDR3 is TGTGCCAGCAGCCCCGGGACAGCTAACACCGGGGAGCTGTTTTTT. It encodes CASSPGTANTGELFF.